This TCR beta chain emerged from a study of Graves' ophthalmopathy and Graves' hyperthyroidism. Looking at the study overall: No ophthalmopathy within 18 months of follow-up signified stable hyperthyroidism. Study-level findings and limits: Cross-validated, the 13-signature model showed 87.88%/81.08% sensitivity/specificity, and 80%/75% in the test set. Most thyroid clonotypes expanded beyond 0.001 frequency were also found in blood.

For repertoire sequencing, the TCR beta CDR3 regions were amplified from RNA transcripts. RT-PCR in the first round used HTBI primers; a second-round multiplex PCR followed. From the multiplex PCR reads, TCRdb called clonotypes with MiXCR, one entry per CDR3 protein. The table shows approximately 1.2 million distinct CDR3 sequences, with about two fifths occurring only once. This CDR3 spans 12 amino acids. CDR1 SNHLY and CDR2 FYNNEI come from the germline V gene. As regards this clonotype: What it binds is not known. One end of the junction varies from germline; a read error may be responsible.

This TCR was sampled from an adult man with Graves' hyperthyroidism. Source material: peripheral blood or thyroid tissue (not recorded which). The chain recombines TRBV2 with TRBJ1-2, with D hard to call. Here the CDR3 DNA reads TGTGTCAGCAGCTCCTCAGGTTCGGGCCACACCTTC. This encodes CVSSSSGSGHTF.